Listed here are 14 T cell receptor beta chains from one sample, sequenced in a study of T cells in localized non-small cell lung cancer. Here immunoSEQ multiplex PCR was the method, and the copy in TCRdb shows in-frame clones only, minus some. Of around 20,000 clones listed, 70% to 90% are singletons. The sample in question was peripheral blood, obtained before any cancer treatment. Receptors were obtained from a woman aged 35-75 years with stage I lung adenocarcinoma.

As DNA, the CDR3 is TGTGCCAGCAGCCGACTAGCGGGGGCCGGGGAGCTGTTTTTT. This encodes CASSRLAGAGELFF. The chain uses TRBV14 and TRBJ2-2; 12 bases align to TRBD2. The CDR3 contains 14 residues. Germline V gives CDR1 SGHDN, CDR2 FVKESK. J was trimmed by 6 bases and V by 4 bases; bases with no gene match: 0.

This clone appeared a few times. V is TRBV5-6 and J is TRBJ1-2; D is ambiguous. Germline CDR1 and CDR2: SGHDT and YYEEEE. This CDR3 contains 14 residues. V lost 0 bases, J lost 3 bases, and 9 bases lay in between. CDR3 in amino acids: CASSLGPSYYGYTF. Written as DNA, the CDR3 is TGTGCCAGCAGCTTGGGTCCGAGCTACTATGGCTACACCTTC. The full variable domain, with the rest looked up from reference TRBV5-6 and TRBJ1-2, is DAGVTQSPTHLIKTRGQQVTLRCSPKSGHDTVSWYQQALGQGPQFIFQYYEEEERQRGNFPDRFSGHQFPNYSSELNVNALLLGDSALYLCASSLGPSYYGYTFGSGTRLTVV.

The rearrangement links TRBV2 to TRBJ2-7; 8 bases align to TRBD2. This CDR3 is built from 15 residues. Germline CDR1 and CDR2: SNHLY and FYNNEI. Trimming at V came to 7 bases and at J to 2 bases, leaving 10 bases not matched to a gene. Here the CDR3 reads CASTLAGKGTYEQYF. For the CDR3, the DNA is TGTGCCAGCACCTTAGCGGGGAAGGGAACCTACGAGCAGTACTTC.

This clone was counted once. V and J are TRBV19 and TRBJ1-4, with D tentatively TRBD1 (6 bases). Germline CDR1 is LNHDA and CDR2 is SQIVND (reference sequence). This CDR3 comprises 12 residues. V was shortened by 3 bases and J by 15 bases, with 14 bases between the two germline ends. The CDR3 DNA follows: TGTGCCAGTAGTATGTACACAGGGATTGTGTTTTTT. It yields the protein CASSMYTGIVFF.

CDR3 coding DNA: TGTGCCATCAGTGAAGGGACAGCTAACTATGGCTACACCTTC. Its protein product is CAISEGTANYGYTF. The genes are TRBV10-3 and TRBJ1-2, with TRBD1 matching 7 bases. Germline values: CDR1 ENHRY, CDR2 SYGVKD. The V and J ends lost 3 bases and 0 bases, in that order; junction bases with no gene match: 1. The CDR3 sequence is 14 residues long.

The V call is TRBV5-1, the J call TRBJ1-1; D gene unclear. The CDR3 has 11 residues. V was shortened by 0 bases and J by 4 bases, with 1 base between the two germline ends. Germline CDR1 and CDR2: SGHRS and YFSETQ. The CDR3 DNA is TGCGCCAGCAGCTTGGGCACTGAAGCTTTCTTT. The encoded protein is CASSLGTEAFF.

V is TRBV11-2 and J is TRBJ1-2; D unclear. There are 16 residues in the CDR3. Deletions cut 1 base from V and 1 base from J, with 13 bases between. Germline V gives CDR1 SGHAT, CDR2 FQNNGV. CDR3 loop: CASSLVYSSINYGYTF. The CDR3 nucleotides are TGTGCCAGCAGCTTAGTATACTCCTCAATTAACTATGGCTACACCTTC.

J is TRBJ2-3 and V is TRBV25-1; D may be TRBD1 or TRBD2 (5 bases each). Trimming took off 1 base at V and 7 bases at J, with 15 bases between the two ends. Germline V CDR1 and CDR2: MGHDK, SYGVNS. This CDR3 is 15 amino acids long. The DNA for the CDR3 is TGTGCCAGCAGTGAATGGGATCGGGGCGGCAATACGCAGTATTTT. Its translation is CASSEWDRGGNTQYF.

V gene TRBV11-2 combines with J gene TRBJ2-7; 7 bases fit TRBD2. The germline CDR1 and CDR2 sequences are SGHAT and FQNNGV. This CDR3 comprises 17 residues. After removal of 5 bases from V and 0 bases from J, the junction contained 13 bases not matched to a gene. The CDR3 DNA is TGTGCCAGCAGCCCCTTCAGGGTCGGCGGGGGCTCCTACGAGCAGTACTTC. Translated, it gives CASSPFRVGGGSYEQYF.

The chain is built from TRBV4-3 and TRBJ2-1; 10 bases map to TRBD2. V gave up 6 bases and J gave up 4 bases; unmatched junction bases: 9. Germline-derived CDR1 and CDR2 are LGHNA and YSLEER. The CDR3 extends over 16 amino acids. CDR3 nucleotides: TGCGCCAGCAGTACCGCACCAGCGGGGGGGTACAATGAGCAGTTCTTC. It is translated as CASSTAPAGGYNEQFF.

The V gene is TRBV27, the J gene TRBJ1-1; no reliable D call. Germline loops: CDR1 MNHEY, CDR2 SMNVEV (reference sequence). The ends were cut back, 8 bases at V and 4 bases at J, with 8 bases in the middle. This CDR3 is 11 amino acids long. The DNA of the CDR3 is TGTGCCAGCCGTTGGGGCACTGAAGCTTTCTTT. Translated: CASRWGTEAFF.

V is TRBV28 and J is TRBJ1-5; D remains unclear. The CDR3 extends over 15 amino acids. The germline V gene encodes CDR1 MDHEN and CDR2 SYDVKM. Trimming removed 4 bases at V and 5 bases at J, with 15 bases between. CDR3 region: CASSSSGRTDQPQHF. CDR3 bases: TGTGCCAGCAGTTCCAGCGGGAGAACGGATCAGCCCCAGCATTTT.

With respect to this clone: The junction departs from germline at one end; a sequencing error may be responsible. This sequence joins TRBV7-7 and TRBJ2-2; TRBD2 agrees at 11 bases. The length of the CDR3 is 16 residues. Germline V gene sequence: CDR1 SSHAT, CDR2 FNYEAQ (reference sequence). The CDR3 region has the DNA TGTGCTAGCAGCCCCCTAGCGGGGGGAGGCGCCGGGGAGCTGTTTTTT. The encoded protein is CASSPLAGGGAGELFF.

The V gene is TRBV4-1, the J gene TRBJ1-5, with D tentatively TRBD1 (5 bases). Trimming pared 1 base from V and 0 bases from J, leaving 16 bases between. The CDR3 consists of 18 residues. Germline V gene lookup returns CDR1 MGHRA and CDR2 YSYEKL. CDR3 nucleotide sequence: TGCGCCAGCAGCCAAGCCGAACGGGGGGTATATAGCAATCAGCCCCAGCATTTT. Translation gives CASSQAERGVYSNQPQHF.